This paragraph reports one TCR beta chain. Looked up from germline, CDR1 is SQVTM and CDR2 is ANQGSEA. This CDR3 contains 12 residues. Trimming stripped 3 bases from V and 4 bases from J, with 9 bases between. The data were taken from a study of blood T cell repertoires in COVID-19. In the study overall: Specimens from acute and convalescent COVID-19 originated in the United States, Italy and Spain. The analysed material was cDNA or gDNA that came from T cells, B-cell-depleted T cells, or PBMCs.

In the source study's methods: Scientists estimated how many nucleated cells there were by amplifying reference gene primers. Method: immunoSEQ multiplex PCR; TCRdb's copy keeps in-frame clones and lacks some. That table furnishes V, J and clone size, whereas the DNA furnished D and trimming. The sample carries about 100,000 clones, roughly nine tenths recorded once. Sequenced sample: peripheral blood. This TCR derives from a man aged 55 to 70 with acute or convalescent COVID-19. The V gene is TRBV29-1, the J gene TRBJ1-2, with a weak D call TRBD1 (5 bases). For the CDR3, the DNA is TGCAGCGTTGACAGGGAGGGCTATGGCTACACCTTC. Translating it yields CSVDREGYGYTF.